Shown below are 9 T cell receptor beta chains from a single sample sequenced in a study of blood T cell repertoires in COVID-19. Some clones are missing from TCRdb's copy, which holds only in-frame ones; the method was immunoSEQ multiplex PCR. The sample includes under 200,000 clones, approximately 90% of them seen just once. Specimen: PBMCs or T cells enriched from blood (not recorded which). The receptor set was obtained from a woman between 50 and 59 years old who had recovered from COVID-19.

This clone was seen more than once but under ten times. The rearrangement joins TRBV6-6 to TRBJ2-7; D is uncertain. CDR1 and CDR2 from the germline V gene are MNHNY and SVGAGI (reference sequence). V was pared by 5 bases and J by 5 bases, with 16 bases between. This CDR3 is built from 14 residues. The CDR3 sequence is CASSQNSGYHEQYF. CDR3 DNA: TGTGCCAGCAGTCAAAATTCAGGTTACCACGAGCAGTACTTC.

This rearrangement joins TRBV9 to TRBJ2-5, with 11 bases matching TRBD2. Per the germline V gene, CDR1 is SGDLS and CDR2 is YYNGEE. The CDR3 length is 15 residues. V trimming: 1 base; J trimming: 4 bases; junction bases outside the gene matches: 3. CDR3 sequence reads: CASSVTLAGVETQYF. For the CDR3, the DNA is TGTGCCAGCAGCGTAACACTAGCGGGGGTAGAGACCCAGTACTTC.

The rearrangement joins TRBV19 to TRBJ1-3, with TRBD1 matching over 7 bases. The length of the CDR3 is 15 residues. After removal of 6 bases from V and 5 bases from J, the junction contained 10 bases not matched to a gene. Germline lookup yields CDR1 LNHDA and CDR2 SQIVND (reference sequence). DNA of the CDR3: TGTGCCAGTAGGACCGGGGGACAGCAAAGAAACACCATATATTTT. Amino acid sequence: CASRTGGQQRNTIYF.

This clone was counted a single time. The CDR3 sequence: CASRASGVRNQPQHF. The CDR3 DNA reads TGTGCCAGCAGAGCCTCGGGGGTGCGCAATCAGCCCCAGCATTTT. The J gene is TRBJ1-5, the V gene TRBV27, with D tentatively TRBD1 (5 bases). V lost 6 bases, J lost 2 bases, and 14 bases lay in between. The CDR3 spans 15 residues. Germline values: CDR1 MNHEY, CDR2 SMNVEV (reference sequence).

J is TRBJ2-5 and V is TRBV11-3; D may be TRBD1 (6 bases). Trimming cost V 5 bases and J 4 bases, with 20 bases left between them. The CDR3 runs to 16 residues. Germline CDR1 and CDR2: SGHNT and YENEEA. The CDR3, as DNA: TGTGCCAGCAGCCTCAGAGACAGGAAGCTAAGAGAGACCCAGTACTTC. Its protein is CASSLRDRKLRETQYF.

V usage is TRBV18 and J usage is TRBJ1-2; 8 positions match TRBD1. The CDR3 has 15 residues. CDR1 is KGHSH and CDR2 is LQKENI in the germline V gene. J lost 5 bases, V lost 6 bases, and 11 bases had no gene match. This CDR3 reads CASSLSPGQGYGYTF. CDR3 coding DNA: TGTGCCAGCTCCCTTAGCCCAGGACAGGGTTATGGCTACACCTTC.

The chain carries TRBV7-9 and TRBJ2-1; TRBD2 aligns across 16 bases. This CDR3 comprises 17 residues. The V segment lost 6 bases and the J segment 8 bases; nucleotides outside the gene matches: 10. Germline loops: CDR1 SEHNR, CDR2 FQNEAQ (reference sequence). CDR3 region: CASSSPGLAGGPDEQFF. CDR3 nucleotide sequence: TGTGCCAGCAGTTCACCGGGACTAGCGGGGGGGCCGGATGAGCAGTTCTTC. Variable domain in full (rest from reference TRBV7-9 and TRBJ2-1): DTGVSQNPRHKITKRGQNVTFRCDPISEHNRLYWYRQTLGQGPEFLTYFQNEAQLEKSRLLSDRFSAERPKGSFSTLEIQRTEQGDSAMYLCASSSPGLAGGPDEQFFGPGTRLTVL.

The rearrangement uses TRBV7-2 and TRBJ2-4; TRBD1 might be the D (7 bases). CDR1 and CDR2 from the germline V gene are SGHTA and FQGNSA. The CDR3 runs to 14 residues. V lost 5 bases and J 7 bases, leaving 15 bases between the germline ends. The chain's CDR3 is CASSTPGGRNIQYF. CDR3 nucleotides: TGTGCCAGCAGCACACCAGGGGGGAGGAACATTCAGTACTTC.

This clone was observed many times. V is TRBV5-1 and J is TRBJ1-4, with a tentative D call TRBD1 (6 bases). The ends were cut back, 0 bases at V and 7 bases at J, with 13 bases in the middle. CDR1 and CDR2 from the germline V gene are SGHRS and YFSETQ. The CDR3 spans 15 residues. CDR3 nucleotides: TGCGCCAGCAGCTTGGCTGGGGGCCCGGCTGAAAAACTGTTTTTT. As protein: CASSLAGGPAEKLFF.